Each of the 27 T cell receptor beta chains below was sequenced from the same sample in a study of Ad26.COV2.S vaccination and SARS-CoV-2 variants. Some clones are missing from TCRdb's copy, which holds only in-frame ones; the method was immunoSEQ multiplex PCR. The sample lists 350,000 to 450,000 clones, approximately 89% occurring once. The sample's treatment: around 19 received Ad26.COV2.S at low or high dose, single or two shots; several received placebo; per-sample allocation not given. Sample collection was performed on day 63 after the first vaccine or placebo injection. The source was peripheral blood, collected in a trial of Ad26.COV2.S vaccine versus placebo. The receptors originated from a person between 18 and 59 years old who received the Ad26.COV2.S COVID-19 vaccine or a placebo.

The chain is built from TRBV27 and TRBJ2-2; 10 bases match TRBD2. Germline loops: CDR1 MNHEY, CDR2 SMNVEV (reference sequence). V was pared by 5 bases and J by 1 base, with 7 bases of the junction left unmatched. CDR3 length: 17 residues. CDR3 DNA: TGTGCCAGCAGTCTCCAATGGACTAGCGGGAACACCGGGGAGCTGTTTTTT. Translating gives CASSLQWTSGNTGELFF.

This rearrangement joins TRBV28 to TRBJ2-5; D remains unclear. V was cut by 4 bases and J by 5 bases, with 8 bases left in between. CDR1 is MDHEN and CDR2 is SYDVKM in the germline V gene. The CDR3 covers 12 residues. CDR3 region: CASSSSGETQYF. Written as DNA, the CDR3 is TGTGCCAGCAGTTCTTCCGGGGAGACCCAGTACTTC. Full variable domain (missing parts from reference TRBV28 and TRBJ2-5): DVKVTQSSRYLVKRTGEKVFLECVQDMDHENMFWYRQDPGLGLRLIYFSYDVKMKEKGDIPEGYSVSREKKERFSLILESASTNQTSMYLCASSSSGETQYFGPGTRLLVL.

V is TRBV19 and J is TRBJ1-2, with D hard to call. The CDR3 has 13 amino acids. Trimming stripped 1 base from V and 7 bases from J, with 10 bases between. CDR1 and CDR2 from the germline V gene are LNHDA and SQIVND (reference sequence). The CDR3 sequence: CASSIGPGGGYTF. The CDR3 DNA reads TGTGCCAGTAGTATAGGTCCAGGAGGTGGCTACACCTTC.

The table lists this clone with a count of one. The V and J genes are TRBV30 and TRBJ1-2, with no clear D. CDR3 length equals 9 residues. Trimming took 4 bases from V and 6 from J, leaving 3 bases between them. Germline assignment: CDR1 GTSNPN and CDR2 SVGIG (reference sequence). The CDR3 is CAWMDGYTF. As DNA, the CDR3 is TGTGCCTGGATGGATGGCTACACCTTC.

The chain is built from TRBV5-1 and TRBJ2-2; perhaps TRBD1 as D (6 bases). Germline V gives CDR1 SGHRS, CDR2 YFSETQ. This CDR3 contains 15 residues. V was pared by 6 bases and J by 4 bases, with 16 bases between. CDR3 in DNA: TGCGCCAGCACCTACAGGGTTCCTGTCACCGGGGAGCTGTTTTTT. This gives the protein CASTYRVPVTGELFF.

The CDR3 sequence: CASSQVQAYEQYF. For the CDR3, the DNA is TGCGCCAGCAGCCAAGTACAAGCCTACGAGCAGTACTTC. The chain is built from TRBV4-1 and TRBJ2-7, with D uncertain. Per germline, CDR1 MGHRA and CDR2 YSYEKL. Trimming pared 1 base from V and 2 bases from J, leaving 6 bases between. The CDR3 contains 13 residues.

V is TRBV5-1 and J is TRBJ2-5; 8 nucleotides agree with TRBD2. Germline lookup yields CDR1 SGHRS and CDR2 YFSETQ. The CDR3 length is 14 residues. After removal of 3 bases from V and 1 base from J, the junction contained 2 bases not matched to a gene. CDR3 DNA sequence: TGCGCCAGCAGCTCGGGACTAGTCCAAGAGACCCAGTACTTC. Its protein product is CASSSGLVQETQYF.

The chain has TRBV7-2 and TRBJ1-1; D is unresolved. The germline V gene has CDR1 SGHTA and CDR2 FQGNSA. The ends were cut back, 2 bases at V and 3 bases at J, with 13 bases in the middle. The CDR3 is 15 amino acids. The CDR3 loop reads CASSLRWGGDTEAFF. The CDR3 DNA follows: TGTGCCAGCAGCTTACGGTGGGGTGGGGACACTGAAGCTTTCTTT.

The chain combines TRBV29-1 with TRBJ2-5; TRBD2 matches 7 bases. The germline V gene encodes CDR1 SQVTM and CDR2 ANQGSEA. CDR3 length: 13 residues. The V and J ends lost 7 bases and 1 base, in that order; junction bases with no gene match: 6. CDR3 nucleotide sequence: TGCAGCGCCCGGGGACTACTCCAAGAGACCCAGTACTTC. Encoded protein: CSARGLLQETQYF.

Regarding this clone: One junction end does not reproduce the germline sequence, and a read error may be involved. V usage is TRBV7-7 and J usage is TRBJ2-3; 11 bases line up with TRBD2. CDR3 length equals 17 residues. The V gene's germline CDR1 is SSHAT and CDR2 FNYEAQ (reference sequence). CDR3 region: CASSLPWTSGSTDTQYF. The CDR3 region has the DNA TGTGCTAGCAGCTTACCCTGGACTAGCGGGAGCACAGATACGCAGTATTTT.

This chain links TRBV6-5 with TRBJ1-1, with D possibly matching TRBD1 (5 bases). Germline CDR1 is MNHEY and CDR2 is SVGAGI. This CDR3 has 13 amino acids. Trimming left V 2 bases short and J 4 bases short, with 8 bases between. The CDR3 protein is CASSYAGTTEAFF. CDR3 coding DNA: TGTGCCAGCAGTTACGCAGGGACCACTGAAGCTTTCTTT.

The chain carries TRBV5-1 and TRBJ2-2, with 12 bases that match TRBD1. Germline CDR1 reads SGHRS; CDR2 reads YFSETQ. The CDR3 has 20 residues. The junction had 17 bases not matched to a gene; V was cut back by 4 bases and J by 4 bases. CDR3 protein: CASSRGQGAEVVRFTGELFF. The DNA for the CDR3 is TGCGCCAGCAGCCGGGGACAGGGGGCTGAGGTAGTACGATTCACCGGGGAGCTGTTTTTT.

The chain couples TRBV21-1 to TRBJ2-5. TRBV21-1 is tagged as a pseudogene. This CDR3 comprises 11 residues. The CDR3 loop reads CASSKGETQYF. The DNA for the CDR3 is TGTGCCAGCAGCAAAGGGGAGACCCAGTACTTC.

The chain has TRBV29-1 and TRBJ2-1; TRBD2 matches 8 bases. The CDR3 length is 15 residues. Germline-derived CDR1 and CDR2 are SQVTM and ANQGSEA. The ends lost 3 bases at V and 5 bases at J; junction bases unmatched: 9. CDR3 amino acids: CSVDRVSGDNNEQFF. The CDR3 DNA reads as TGCAGCGTTGATCGGGTTAGCGGGGATAACAATGAGCAGTTCTTC.

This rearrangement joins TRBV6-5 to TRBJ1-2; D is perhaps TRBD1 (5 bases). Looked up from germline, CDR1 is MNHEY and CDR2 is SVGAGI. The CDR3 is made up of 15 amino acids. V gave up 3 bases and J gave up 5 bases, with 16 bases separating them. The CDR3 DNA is TGTGCCAGCAGTTATCCCCAGGGAGGGGAGTATGGCTACACCTTC. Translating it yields CASSYPQGGEYGYTF.

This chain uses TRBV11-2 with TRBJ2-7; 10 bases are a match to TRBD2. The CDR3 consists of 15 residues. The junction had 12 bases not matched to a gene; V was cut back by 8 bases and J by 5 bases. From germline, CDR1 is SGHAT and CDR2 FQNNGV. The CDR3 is CASRIPGLARNEQYF. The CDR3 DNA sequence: TGTGCCAGCCGGATTCCGGGACTAGCGCGAAACGAGCAGTACTTC.

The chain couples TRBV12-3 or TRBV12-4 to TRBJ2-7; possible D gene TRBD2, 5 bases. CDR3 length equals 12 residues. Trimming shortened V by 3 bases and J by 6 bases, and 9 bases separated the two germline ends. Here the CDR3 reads CASSFSGTEQYF. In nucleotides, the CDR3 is TGTGCCAGCAGTTTTTCGGGAACCGAGCAGTACTTC.

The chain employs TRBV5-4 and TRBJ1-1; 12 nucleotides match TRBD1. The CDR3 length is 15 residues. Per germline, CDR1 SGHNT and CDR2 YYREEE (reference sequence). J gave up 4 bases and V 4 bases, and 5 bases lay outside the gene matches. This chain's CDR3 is CASSGLGQGATEAFF. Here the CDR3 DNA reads TGTGCCAGCAGCGGCCTGGGACAGGGGGCCACTGAAGCTTTCTTT.

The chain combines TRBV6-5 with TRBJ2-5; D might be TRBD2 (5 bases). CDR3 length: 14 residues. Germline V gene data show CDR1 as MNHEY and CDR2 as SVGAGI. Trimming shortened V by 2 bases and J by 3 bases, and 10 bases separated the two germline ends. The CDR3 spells CASSYGRGKETQYF. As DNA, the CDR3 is TGTGCCAGCAGTTACGGGAGAGGTAAAGAGACCCAGTACTTC.

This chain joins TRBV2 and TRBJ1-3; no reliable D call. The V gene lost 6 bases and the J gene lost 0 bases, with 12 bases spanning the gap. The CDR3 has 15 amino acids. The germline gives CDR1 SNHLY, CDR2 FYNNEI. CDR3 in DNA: TGTGCCAGCAGCATAACACCTACCTCTGGAAACACCATATATTTT. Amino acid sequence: CASSITPTSGNTIYF.

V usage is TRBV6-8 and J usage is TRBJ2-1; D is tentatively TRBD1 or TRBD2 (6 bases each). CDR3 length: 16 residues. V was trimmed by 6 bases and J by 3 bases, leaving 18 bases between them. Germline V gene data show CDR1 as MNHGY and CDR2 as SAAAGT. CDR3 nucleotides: TGTGCCAGCAGCCGGAGGCGGGGACATTACTACAATGAGCAGTTCTTC. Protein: CASSRRRGHYYNEQFF.

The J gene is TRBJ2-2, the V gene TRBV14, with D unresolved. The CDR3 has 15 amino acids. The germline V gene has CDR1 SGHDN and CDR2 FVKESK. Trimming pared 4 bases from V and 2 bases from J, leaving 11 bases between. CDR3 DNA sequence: TGTGCCAGCAGCCCCGCCTTCCTAAACACCGGGGAGCTGTTTTTT. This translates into CASSPAFLNTGELFF.

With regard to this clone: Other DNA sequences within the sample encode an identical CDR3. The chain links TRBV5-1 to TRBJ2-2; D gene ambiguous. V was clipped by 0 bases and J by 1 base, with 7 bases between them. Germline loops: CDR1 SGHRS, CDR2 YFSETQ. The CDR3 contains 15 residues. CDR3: CASSLDQVNTGELFF. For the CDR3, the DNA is TGCGCCAGCAGCTTGGATCAGGTGAACACCGGGGAGCTGTTTTTT. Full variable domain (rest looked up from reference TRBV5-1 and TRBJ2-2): KAGVTQTPRYLIKTRGQQVTLSCSPISGHRSVSWYQQTPGQGLQFLFEYFSETQRNKGNFPGRFSGRQFSNSRSEMNVSTLELGDSALYLCASSLDQVNTGELFFGEGSRLTVL.

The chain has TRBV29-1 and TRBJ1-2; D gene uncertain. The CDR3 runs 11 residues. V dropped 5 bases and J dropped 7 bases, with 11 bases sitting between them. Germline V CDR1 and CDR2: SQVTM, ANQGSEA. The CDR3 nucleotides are TGCAGCGTTCTGTCGGGTGCTGGCTACACCTTC. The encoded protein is CSVLSGAGYTF.

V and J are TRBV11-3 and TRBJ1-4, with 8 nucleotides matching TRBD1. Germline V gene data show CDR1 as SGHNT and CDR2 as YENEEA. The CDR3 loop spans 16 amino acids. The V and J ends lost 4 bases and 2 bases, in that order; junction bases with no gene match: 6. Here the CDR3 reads CASSSGGAGTNEKLFF. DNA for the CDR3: TGTGCCAGCAGCTCAGGGGGCGCAGGCACTAATGAAAAACTGTTTTTT. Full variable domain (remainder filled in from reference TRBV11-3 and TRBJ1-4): EAGVVQSPRYKIIEKKQPVAFWCNPISGHNTLYWYLQNLGQGPELLIRYENEEAVDDSQLPKDRFSAERLKGVDSTLKIQPAELGDSAVYLCASSSGGAGTNEKLFFGSGTQLSVL.

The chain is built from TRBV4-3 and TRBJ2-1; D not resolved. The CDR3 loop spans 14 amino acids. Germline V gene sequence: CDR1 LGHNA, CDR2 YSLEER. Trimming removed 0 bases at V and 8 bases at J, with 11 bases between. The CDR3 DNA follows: TGCGCCAGCAGCCAAGATCCGAGGTCCGATGAGCAGTTCTTC. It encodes CASSQDPRSDEQFF.

DNA for the CDR3: TGCAGCGTTGAAGATCCAGGGGACGCCCGCCGGGAGCAGTACTTC. This gives the protein CSVEDPGDARREQYF. The chain combines TRBV29-1 with TRBJ2-7, with D possibly TRBD1 on 6 matching bases. CDR3 size: 15 residues. Germline CDR1 and CDR2: SQVTM and ANQGSEA. Deletions cut 0 bases from V and 7 bases from J, with 19 bases between.